One sample yielded the 27 T cell receptor beta chains listed below, sequenced in a study of cytomegalovirus exposure and HLA in healthy donors. The PCR employed 60 Vbeta primers together with 13 Jbeta primers. TCRdb keeps only in-frame clones here, not all; method: immunoSEQ multiplex PCR. The sample carries roughly 120,000 clones, 82% recorded once. The sequenced sample was PBMCs. The receptor set was obtained from a woman under 30 in good health and CMV-seronegative.

The V and J genes are TRBV4-1 and TRBJ2-3; D not resolved. The germline V and J ends were trimmed by 1 base and 2 bases, with 4 bases remaining between them. The V gene's germline CDR1 is MGHRA and CDR2 YSYEKL. The CDR3 consists of 13 residues. This CDR3 reads CASSQANTDTQYF. The DNA for the CDR3 is TGCGCCAGCAGCCAAGCTAACACAGATACGCAGTATTTT.

This clone appeared a single time. The chain has TRBV5-1 and TRBJ2-3; TRBD2 matches 12 bases. The CDR3 sequence is 15 residues long. The germline CDR1 and CDR2 sequences are SGHRS and YFSETQ. The ends lost 4 bases at V and 9 bases at J; junction bases unmatched: 9. The CDR3 is CASSPGGTSGLTQYF. The CDR3 nucleotides are TGCGCCAGCAGCCCTGGTGGGACTAGCGGGCTAACGCAGTATTTT.

The chain couples TRBV6-5 to TRBJ1-1; the D gene is possibly TRBD1 (5 bases). Between the trimmed V and J ends, which lost 3 bases and 5 bases, there was a span of 13 bases. The CDR3 is made up of 14 amino acids. Germline lookup yields CDR1 MNHEY and CDR2 SVGAGI. CDR3 amino acids: CASSYSGLRTEAFF. The CDR3 DNA reads TGTGCCAGCAGTTATTCAGGGCTCCGGACTGAAGCTTTCTTT.

This clone occurred a few times. The chain employs TRBV28 and TRBJ1-2; 7 bases map to TRBD1. V gave up 1 base and J gave up 4 bases; unmatched junction bases: 9. The CDR3 totals 16 residues. Germline loops: CDR1 MDHEN, CDR2 SYDVKM. CDR3 in amino acids: CASSLLAGQKTYGYTF. CDR3 DNA sequence: TGTGCCAGCAGTTTATTAGCGGGACAGAAAACCTATGGCTACACCTTC.

The chain uses TRBV7-8 and TRBJ2-3; TRBD1 agrees at 11 bases. The CDR3 totals 15 residues. CDR1 is SGHVS and CDR2 is FQNEAQ in the germline V gene. The J segment lost 6 bases and the V segment lost 5 bases, leaving 7 bases of the junction unmatched. CDR3 bases: TGTGCCAGCAGCCTCCGGGACAGGGGGTGGGATACGCAGTATTTT. Its protein product is CASSLRDRGWDTQYF.

The rearrangement joins TRBV6-5 to TRBJ1-2, with 7 bases matching TRBD1. The V segment lost 5 bases and the J segment 1 base; nucleotides outside the gene matches: 7. The CDR3 is made up of 15 amino acids. The V gene's germline CDR1 is MNHEY and CDR2 SVGAGI. Here the CDR3 reads CASSAPGQSNYGYTF. DNA of the CDR3: TGTGCCAGCAGTGCACCGGGACAGAGTAACTATGGCTACACCTTC.

CDR3 protein: CASSTLRGGTDTQYF. The DNA for the CDR3 is TGTGCCAGCAGCACTTTGCGGGGGGGCACAGATACGCAGTATTTT. This rearrangement joins TRBV7-2 to TRBJ2-3; 8 nucleotides match TRBD2. The V and J ends lost 5 bases and 1 base, in that order; junction bases with no gene match: 5. This CDR3 is built from 15 residues. The V gene's germline CDR1 is SGHTA and CDR2 FQGNSA.

V and J are TRBV5-4 and TRBJ2-5; tentative D call: TRBD1 (5 bases). The V end was cut by 2 bases, the J end by 1 base, with 9 bases between. Germline CDR1 SGHNT, CDR2 YYREEE (reference sequence). The CDR3 runs to 14 residues. The CDR3 region has the DNA TGTGCCAGCAGCTTCCAGGGATCCCAAGAGACCCAGTACTTC. Its translation is CASSFQGSQETQYF.

The rearrangement uses TRBV7-9 and TRBJ2-3; 12 nucleotides agree with TRBD2. The junction had 2 bases not matched to a gene; V was cut back by 3 bases and J by 4 bases. This CDR3 has 15 residues. Germline V lookup: CDR1 SEHNR, CDR2 FQNEAQ (reference sequence). CDR3 coding DNA: TGTGCCAGCAGCTTTGGACTAGCGGGATCAGATACGCAGTATTTT. The encoded protein is CASSFGLAGSDTQYF.

This rearrangement joins TRBV6-5 to TRBJ2-7; 8 nucleotides align to TRBD1. V shed 7 bases and J 6 bases; nucleotides not matched to a gene: 11. Per germline, CDR1 MNHEY and CDR2 SVGAGI. The CDR3 is made up of 14 amino acids. CDR3 region: CASTSGGTLREQYF. As DNA, the CDR3 is TGTGCCAGCACCTCAGGGGGCACCCTTCGCGAGCAGTACTTC.

The genes are TRBV5-1 and TRBJ2-1, with 10 nucleotides matching TRBD1. Germline CDR1 reads SGHRS; CDR2 reads YFSETQ. Losses at the gene ends were 5 bases for V and 8 bases for J; bases not matched to a gene: 13. The CDR3 consists of 16 residues. CDR3 sequence: CASRPTGTGVVDEQFF. The CDR3, as DNA: TGCGCCAGCAGACCAACCGGGACAGGGGTAGTGGATGAGCAGTTCTTC.

This clone has a single count. The rearrangement uses TRBV29-1 and TRBJ1-1; TRBD1 might be the D (6 bases). CDR1 SQVTM and CDR2 ANQGSEA come from the germline V gene. V was clipped by 6 bases and J by 1 base, with 15 bases between them. The CDR3 loop spans 14 amino acids. The CDR3 DNA follows: TGCAGCGTGGGATGGGGGCGGTCGAACACTGAAGCTTTCTTT. Its translation: CSVGWGRSNTEAFF.

This clone appeared once. CDR3 amino acids: CASRETGGYNEQFF. The CDR3 region has the DNA TGTGCCAGCAGGGAGACAGGGGGCTACAATGAGCAGTTCTTC. The genes are TRBV28 and TRBJ2-1, with 9 bases lining up with TRBD1. This CDR3 has 14 amino acids. V shed 6 bases, J shed 3 bases, and the junction held 3 bases outside the gene matches. Germline CDR1 MDHEN, CDR2 SYDVKM.

This sequence joins TRBV19 and TRBJ1-1, with 12 bases aligning to TRBD1. The CDR3 has 15 residues. V shed 4 bases and J 8 bases; nucleotides not matched to a gene: 8. The germline CDR1 and CDR2 sequences are LNHDA and SQIVND (reference sequence). The CDR3 reads CASSTQTGTGGEAFF. The CDR3 DNA sequence: TGTGCCAGTAGTACACAAACCGGGACAGGGGGCGAAGCTTTCTTT. Supplemented by reference TRBV19 and TRBJ1-1, the full variable domain reads DGGITQSPKYLFRKEGQNVTLSCEQNLNHDAMYWYRQDPGQGLRLIYYSQIVNDFQKGDIAEGYSVSREKKESFPLTVTSAQKNPTAFYLCASSTQTGTGGEAFFGQGTRLTVV.

The sample holds a few counts of this clone. This rearrangement joins TRBV19 to TRBJ1-5, with 8 bases aligning to TRBD1. V dropped 3 bases and J dropped 3; count of bases not matched to a gene: 4. This CDR3 region has 15 residues. The V gene's germline CDR1 is LNHDA and CDR2 SQIVND (reference sequence). CDR3 nucleotide sequence: TGTGCCAGTAGTATGGACAGGGCACACAATCAGCCCCAGCATTTT. Amino acid sequence: CASSMDRAHNQPQHF.

The rearrangement joins TRBV15 to TRBJ1-1, with a weak D call TRBD1 (5 bases). Germline V gene data show CDR1 as LNHNV and CDR2 as YYDKDF (reference sequence). The CDR3 has 15 residues. Trimming took 1 base from V and 1 from J, leaving 10 bases between them. The CDR3 bases are TGTGCCACCAGCAGAGGCGGGACCTCGAACACTGAAGCTTTCTTT. Its protein product is CATSRGGTSNTEAFF.

V is TRBV5-4 and J is TRBJ1-2, with unresolved D. The CDR3 length is 16 residues. Trimming removed 0 bases from V and 3 bases from J, with 15 bases in between. Germline V gives CDR1 SGHNT, CDR2 YYREEE (reference sequence). The CDR3 spells CASSLVGGRTYYGYTF. For the CDR3, the DNA is TGTGCCAGCAGCTTGGTCGGCGGCAGAACTTACTATGGCTACACCTTC. Combining the CDR3 with reference TRBV5-4 and TRBJ1-2 gives the whole variable domain ETGVTQSPTHLIKTRGQQVTLRCSSQSGHNTVSWYQQALGQGPQFIFQYYREEENGRGNFPPRFSGLQFPNYSSELNVNALELDDSALYLCASSLVGGRTYYGYTFGSGTRLTVV.

This chain uses TRBV19 with TRBJ2-1, with a tentative D call TRBD2 (6 bases). Germline CDR1 reads LNHDA; CDR2 reads SQIVND (reference sequence). V lost 5 bases and J 8 bases, leaving 13 bases between the germline ends. The CDR3 has 13 amino acids. CDR3 nucleotide sequence: TGTGCCAGTAGTGGATCCCGGGACTATGAGCAGTTCTTC. Its protein is CASSGSRDYEQFF. Variable domain in full (rest from reference TRBV19 and TRBJ2-1): DGGITQSPKYLFRKEGQNVTLSCEQNLNHDAMYWYRQDPGQGLRLIYYSQIVNDFQKGDIAEGYSVSREKKESFPLTVTSAQKNPTAFYLCASSGSRDYEQFFGPGTRLTVL.

This clone was recorded once. The V gene is TRBV2, the J gene TRBJ1-1; a weak D match, TRBD1 (6 bases). CDR1 and CDR2 (germline): SNHLY, FYNNEI. V was shortened by 4 bases and J by 0 bases, with 9 bases between the two germline ends. This CDR3 has 14 amino acids. The CDR3 spells CASSAQGLNTEAFF. In DNA, the CDR3 is TGTGCCAGCAGTGCACAGGGACTGAACACTGAAGCTTTCTTT.

In DNA, the CDR3 is TGTGCCAGCAGTTACGAGACTAGCGGGCATACCGGGGAGCTGTTTTTT. It is translated as CASSYETSGHTGELFF. The chain combines TRBV6-5 with TRBJ2-2; 10 bases agree with TRBD2. The CDR3 is 16 residues long. Trimming at V came to 2 bases and at J to 5 bases, leaving 5 bases not matched to a gene. Germline V CDR1 and CDR2: MNHEY, SVGAGI.

The gene calls are TRBV6-5 and TRBJ1-1, with 7 bases identical to TRBD1. V was pared by 8 bases and J by 5 bases, with 11 bases of the junction left unmatched. This CDR3 region has 14 residues. Per the germline V gene, CDR1 is MNHEY and CDR2 is SVGAGI. CDR3 amino acids: CASQRQGVVTEAFF. Here the CDR3 DNA reads TGTGCCAGCCAGCGGCAGGGGGTCGTGACTGAAGCTTTCTTT.

The CDR3 bases are TGTGCCAGCACCAACCTGGGACAGGGCTCTGGAAACACCATATATTTT. Amino acid sequence: CASTNLGQGSGNTIYF. This chain links TRBV5-6 with TRBJ1-3; the match to TRBD1 covers 9 bases. CDR3 length: 16 residues. CDR1 SGHDT and CDR2 YYEEEE come from the germline V gene. Losses at the gene ends were 6 bases for V and 0 bases for J; bases not matched to a gene: 7.

In its sample, this clone was seen once. The V call is TRBV18, the J call TRBJ2-7, with a weak D call TRBD1 (5 bases). There are 14 residues in the CDR3. Germline CDR1 and CDR2: KGHSH and LQKENI. With 3 bases removed from V and 4 bases from J, the gap between germline ends came to 13 bases. The CDR3, as DNA: TGTGCCAGCTCACCTCAGGGTTTCGTTTACGAGCAGTACGTC. This codes for CASSPQGFVYEQYV.

The V and J genes are TRBV12-5 and TRBJ1-5, with D possibly matching TRBD1 (5 bases). V gave up 0 bases and J gave up 0 bases, with 30 bases separating them. This CDR3 has 23 amino acids. Germline assignment: CDR1 LGHNT and CDR2 FRNRAP. CDR3 residues: CASGLVVWGGKAERSYSNQPQHF. The CDR3 nucleotides read TGTGCTAGTGGTTTGGTTGTCTGGGGGGGAAAAGCAGAAAGGAGCTATAGCAATCAGCCCCAGCATTTT.

V is TRBV28 and J is TRBJ2-2, with 10 bases fitting TRBD2. CDR1 is MDHEN, CDR2 SYDVKM, per germline. The CDR3 covers 17 residues. V lost 2 bases, J lost 7 bases, and 10 bases stayed unmatched. The CDR3 DNA follows: TGTGCCAGCAGTTTAGTATGGCTAGCGGGAGAAATCGGGGAGCTGTTTTTT. This translates into CASSLVWLAGEIGELFF.

J is TRBJ2-3 and V is TRBV12-5; 10 nucleotides match TRBD2. The CDR3 has 19 amino acids. The V gene end was trimmed by 2 bases and the J gene end by 1 base; junction bases not matched to a gene: 12. Germline assignment: CDR1 LGHNT and CDR2 FRNRAP. The CDR3 DNA sequence: TGTGCTAGTGGTTTGTCCCGTGGGACTAGCGAGGTGGGCACAGATACGCAGTATTTT. Its translation is CASGLSRGTSEVGTDTQYF.

The chain couples TRBV6-4 to TRBJ1-5; TRBD1 might be the D (5 bases). V was cut by 8 bases and J by 4 bases, with 15 bases left in between. This CDR3 has 14 residues. The germline gives CDR1 MRHNA, CDR2 SNTAGT. The CDR3 loop reads CASAIRAGNQPQHF. Here the CDR3 DNA reads TGTGCCAGCGCAATAAGGGCAGGGAATCAGCCCCAGCATTTT.